This T cell receptor beta chain derives from a study of OX40 agonist ivuxolimab in advanced cancers. The germline V gene encodes CDR1 LGHNT and CDR2 FRNRAP. Trimming removed 3 bases from V and 0 bases from J; junction bases left unmatched: 6. This CDR3 is 16 amino acids long. General observations from the study: Compared with CD4+, CD8+ T cells on average had more expanded clones.

This table comes from immunoSEQ multiplex PCR, and its TCRdb copy is limited to in-frame clones, with some not included. The sample shows 90,000 or so clones, more than 85% of them seen only once. Comments on this clone: Antigen: not known.

The chain carries TRBV12-5 and TRBJ2-5, with 8 bases aligning to TRBD1. The specimen was CD4+ or CD8+ T cells sorted from blood, collected in a trial of the OX40 agonist ivuxolimab. This TCR was recovered from an adult with an advanced solid tumor such as melanoma, head and neck, liver or kidney cancer. In nucleotides, the CDR3 is TGTGCTAGTGGTTTCGCCATGGGACAGGACCAAGAGACCCAGTACTTC. It specifies CASGFAMGQDQETQYF.